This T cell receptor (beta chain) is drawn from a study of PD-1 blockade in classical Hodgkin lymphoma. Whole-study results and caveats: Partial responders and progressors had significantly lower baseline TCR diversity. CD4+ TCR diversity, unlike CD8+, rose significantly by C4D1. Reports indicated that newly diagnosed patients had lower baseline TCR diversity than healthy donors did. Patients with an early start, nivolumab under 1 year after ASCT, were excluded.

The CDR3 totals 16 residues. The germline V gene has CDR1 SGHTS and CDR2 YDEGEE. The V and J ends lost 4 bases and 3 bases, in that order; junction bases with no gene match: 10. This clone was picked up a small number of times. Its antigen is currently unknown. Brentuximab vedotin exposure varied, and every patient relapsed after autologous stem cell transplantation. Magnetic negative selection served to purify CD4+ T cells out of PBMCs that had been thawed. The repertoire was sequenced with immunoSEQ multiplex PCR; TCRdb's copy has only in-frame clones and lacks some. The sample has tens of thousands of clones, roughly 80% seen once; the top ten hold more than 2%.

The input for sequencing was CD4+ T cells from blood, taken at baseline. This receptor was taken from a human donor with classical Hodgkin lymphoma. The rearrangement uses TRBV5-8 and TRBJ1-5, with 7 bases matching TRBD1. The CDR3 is CASSHRDRRANQPQHF. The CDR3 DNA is TGTGCCAGCAGCCACCGGGACAGAAGGGCCAATCAGCCCCAGCATTTT.